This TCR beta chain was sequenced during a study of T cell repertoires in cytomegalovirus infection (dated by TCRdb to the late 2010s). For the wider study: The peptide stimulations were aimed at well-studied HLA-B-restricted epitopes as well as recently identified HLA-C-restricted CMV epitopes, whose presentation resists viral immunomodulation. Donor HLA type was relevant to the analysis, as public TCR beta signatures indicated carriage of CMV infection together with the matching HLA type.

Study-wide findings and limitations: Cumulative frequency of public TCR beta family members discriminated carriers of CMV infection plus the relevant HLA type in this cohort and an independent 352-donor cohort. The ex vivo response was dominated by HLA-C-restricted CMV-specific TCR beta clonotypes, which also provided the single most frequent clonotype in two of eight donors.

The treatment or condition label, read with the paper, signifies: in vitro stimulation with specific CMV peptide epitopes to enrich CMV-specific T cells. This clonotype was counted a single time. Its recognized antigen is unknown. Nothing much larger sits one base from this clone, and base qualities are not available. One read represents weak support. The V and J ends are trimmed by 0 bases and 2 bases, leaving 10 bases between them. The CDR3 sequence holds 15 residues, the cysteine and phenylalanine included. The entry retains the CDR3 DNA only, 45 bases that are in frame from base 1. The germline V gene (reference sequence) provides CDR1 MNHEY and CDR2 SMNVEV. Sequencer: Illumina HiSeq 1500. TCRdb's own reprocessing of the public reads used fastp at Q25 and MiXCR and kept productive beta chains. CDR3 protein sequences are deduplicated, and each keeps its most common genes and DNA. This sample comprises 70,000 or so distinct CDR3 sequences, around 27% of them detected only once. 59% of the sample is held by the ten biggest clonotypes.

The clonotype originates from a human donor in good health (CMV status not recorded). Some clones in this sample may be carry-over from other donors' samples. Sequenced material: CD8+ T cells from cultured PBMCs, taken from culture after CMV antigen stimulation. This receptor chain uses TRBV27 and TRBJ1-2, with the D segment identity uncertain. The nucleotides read TGTGCCAGCAGTTTATCGTGGGCGGAGAACTATGGCTACACCTTC. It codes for CASSLSWAENYGYTF.